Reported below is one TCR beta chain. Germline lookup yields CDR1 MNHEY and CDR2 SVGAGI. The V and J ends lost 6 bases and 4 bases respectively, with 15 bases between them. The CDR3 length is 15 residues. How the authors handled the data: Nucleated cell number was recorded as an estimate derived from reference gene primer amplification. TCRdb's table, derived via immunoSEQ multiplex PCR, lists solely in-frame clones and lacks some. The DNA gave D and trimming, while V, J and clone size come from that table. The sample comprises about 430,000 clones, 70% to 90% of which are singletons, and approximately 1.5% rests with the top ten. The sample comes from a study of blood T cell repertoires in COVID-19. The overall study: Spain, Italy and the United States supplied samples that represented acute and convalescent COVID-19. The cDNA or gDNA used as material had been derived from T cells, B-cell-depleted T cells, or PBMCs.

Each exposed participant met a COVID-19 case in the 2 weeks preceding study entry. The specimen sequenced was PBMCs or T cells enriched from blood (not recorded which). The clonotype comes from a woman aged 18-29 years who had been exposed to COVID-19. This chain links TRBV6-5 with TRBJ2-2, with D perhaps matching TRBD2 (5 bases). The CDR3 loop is CASSHSRESTGELFF. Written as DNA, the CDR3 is TGTGCCAGCAGCCATTCAAGGGAGAGCACCGGGGAGCTGTTTTTT.